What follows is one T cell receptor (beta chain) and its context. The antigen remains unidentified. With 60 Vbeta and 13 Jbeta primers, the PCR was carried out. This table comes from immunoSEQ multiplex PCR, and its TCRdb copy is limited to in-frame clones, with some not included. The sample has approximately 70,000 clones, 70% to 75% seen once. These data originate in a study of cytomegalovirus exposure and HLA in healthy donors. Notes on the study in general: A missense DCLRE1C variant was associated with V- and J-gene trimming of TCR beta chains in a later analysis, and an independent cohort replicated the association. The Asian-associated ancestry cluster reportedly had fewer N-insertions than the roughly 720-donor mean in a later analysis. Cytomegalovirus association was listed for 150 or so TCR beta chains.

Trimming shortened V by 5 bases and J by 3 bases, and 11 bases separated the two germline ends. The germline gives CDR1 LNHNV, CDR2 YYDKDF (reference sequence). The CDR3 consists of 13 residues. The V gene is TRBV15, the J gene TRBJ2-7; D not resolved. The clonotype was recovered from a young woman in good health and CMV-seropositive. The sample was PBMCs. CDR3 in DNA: TGTGCCACCAGCGATGGAACTATCTACGAGCAGTACTTC. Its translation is CATSDGTIYEQYF.